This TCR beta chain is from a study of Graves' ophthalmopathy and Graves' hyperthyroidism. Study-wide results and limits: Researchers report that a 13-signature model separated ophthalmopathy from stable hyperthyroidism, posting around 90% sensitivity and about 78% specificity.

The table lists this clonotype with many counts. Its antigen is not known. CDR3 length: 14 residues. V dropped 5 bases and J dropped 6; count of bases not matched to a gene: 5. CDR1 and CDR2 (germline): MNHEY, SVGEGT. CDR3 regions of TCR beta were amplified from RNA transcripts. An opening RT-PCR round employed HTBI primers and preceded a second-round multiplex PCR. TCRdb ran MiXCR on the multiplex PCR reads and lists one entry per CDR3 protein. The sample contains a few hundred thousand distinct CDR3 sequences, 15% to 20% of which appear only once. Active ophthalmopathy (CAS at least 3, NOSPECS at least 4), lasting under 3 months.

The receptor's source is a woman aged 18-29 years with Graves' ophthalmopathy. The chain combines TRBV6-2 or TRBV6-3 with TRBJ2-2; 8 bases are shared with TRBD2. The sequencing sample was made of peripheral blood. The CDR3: CASSLSGGAGELFF. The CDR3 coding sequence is TGTGCCAGCAGTCTCTCCGGGGGGGCCGGGGAGCTGTTTTTT.